This T cell receptor (beta chain) was sequenced for a study of blood T cell repertoires in COVID-19. The overall study: The United States, Italy and Spain supplied acute and convalescent COVID-19 samples. PBMCs, B-cell-depleted T cells, or T cells were the source of the cDNA or gDNA that made up the material.

Trimming removed 3 bases from V and 0 bases from J; junction bases left unmatched: 4. This CDR3 spans 16 amino acids. The V gene's germline CDR1 is SGHKS and CDR2 YYEKEE (reference sequence). Original methodology: Nucleated cell number was recorded as an estimate derived from reference gene primer amplification. Assay: immunoSEQ multiplex PCR; the TCRdb copy retains only in-frame clones and omits some. V and J calls and clone size are given by that table; D and trimming were obtained from the DNA. The sample carries approximately 350,000 clones, 89% recorded once. Sample: peripheral blood. The receptor was isolated from a man aged 40-49 years with acute or convalescent COVID-19. The V call is TRBV5-5, the J call TRBJ2-5; 11 bases fit TRBD2. CDR3 sequence (DNA): TGTGCCAGCAGCTGGCTAGCGGGGGGAAACCAAGAGACCCAGTACTTC. Protein product: CASSWLAGGNQETQYF.